Listed here are 21 T cell receptor beta chains from one sample, sequenced in a study of pediatric ulcerative colitis. TCRdb's table, derived via immunoSEQ multiplex PCR, lists solely in-frame clones and lacks some. Of tens of thousands of clones listed, about 90% were seen once; the top ten hold roughly 3%. Material: blood. These receptors were collected from a boy aged 5-17 years with severe ulcerative colitis.

The V gene is TRBV27, the J gene TRBJ2-3; D ambiguous. Trimming removed 6 bases at V and 4 bases at J, with 11 bases between. This CDR3 spans 13 amino acids. Germline CDR1 MNHEY, CDR2 SMNVEV (reference sequence). CDR3 sequence: CASRVGFSDTQYF. DNA for the CDR3: TGTGCCAGCAGAGTCGGGTTCTCAGATACGCAGTATTTT.

The J gene is TRBJ2-7, the V gene TRBV11-3; D is possibly TRBD2 (5 bases). The V gene's germline CDR1 is SGHNT and CDR2 YENEEA. The CDR3 is 13 residues long. Trimming stripped 2 bases from V and 5 bases from J, with 10 bases between. The DNA for the CDR3 is TGTGCCAGCAGCTTACGAGGGCTCAACGAGCAGTACTTC. Translation: CASSLRGLNEQYF.

The chain couples TRBV10-3 to TRBJ1-1; D remains ambiguous. V lost 0 bases and J 0 bases, leaving 5 bases between the germline ends. This CDR3 region has 14 residues. CDR1 is ENHRY and CDR2 is SYGVKD in the germline V gene. The CDR3 DNA sequence: TGTGCCATCAGTGAGTCGAGACTGAACACTGAAGCTTTCTTT. The encoded protein is CAISESRLNTEAFF.

In this sample, this clone turned up a few times. This CDR3 reads CASRRQTNTEAFF. CDR3 DNA sequence: TGTGCCAGCAGGAGACAGACCAACACTGAAGCTTTCTTT. The chain has TRBV7-6 and TRBJ1-1, with D perhaps TRBD1 (5 bases). CDR1 and CDR2 (germline): SGHVS, FNYEAQ. The V end was cut by 6 bases, the J end by 2 bases, with 10 bases between. CDR3 length equals 13 residues.

The chain has TRBV7-9 and TRBJ1-1; TRBD1 aligns across 7 bases. Trimming removed 1 base from V and 1 base from J; junction bases left unmatched: 0. CDR1 is SEHNR, CDR2 FQNEAQ, per germline (reference sequence). CDR3 length equals 14 residues. CDR3 region: CASSLGQGNTEAFF. The CDR3 DNA reads as TGTGCCAGCAGCTTAGGACAGGGGAACACTGAAGCTTTCTTT. Full variable domain (rest looked up from reference TRBV7-9 and TRBJ1-1): DTGVSQNPRHKITKRGQNVTFRCDPISEHNRLYWYRQTLGQGPEFLTYFQNEAQLEKSRLLSDRFSAERPKGSFSTLEIQRTEQGDSAMYLCASSLGQGNTEAFFGQGTRLTVV.

The chain links TRBV7-2 to TRBJ1-5; a weak D match, TRBD1 (6 bases). The CDR3 loop spans 15 amino acids. Germline CDR1 reads SGHTA; CDR2 reads FQGNSA. V dropped 5 bases and J dropped 2 bases, with 13 bases sitting between them. In DNA form, the CDR3 reads TGTGCCAGCAGCAAGGGGGGGGTCGGCAATCAGCCCCAGCATTTT. It translates to CASSKGGVGNQPQHF. Using reference TRBV7-2 and TRBJ1-5 for the parts outside the CDR3, the full variable domain is GAGVSQSPSNKVTEKGKDVELRCDPISGHTALYWYRQSLGQGLEFLIYFQGNSAPDKSGLPSDRFSAERTGGSVSTLTIQRTQQEDSAVYLCASSKGGVGNQPQHFGDGTRLSIL.

The CDR3 here is CAIRGGTDTQYF. The CDR3 DNA reads as TGTGCCATCAGGGGAGGCACAGATACGCAGTATTTT. This rearrangement joins TRBV10-3 to TRBJ2-3; D possibly corresponds to TRBD2 (5 bases). Germline CDR1 is ENHRY and CDR2 is SYGVKD. CDR3 length equals 12 residues. V shed 6 bases and J shed 1 base, with 5 bases lying between them.

The rearrangement uses TRBV5-6 and TRBJ1-3; no reliable D call. Germline V gene data show CDR1 as SGHDT and CDR2 as YYEEEE. Trimming pared 2 bases from V and 4 bases from J, leaving 7 bases between. This CDR3 spans 13 amino acids. The CDR3 bases are TGTGCCAGCAGCTTACCCCAGGGAAACACCATATATTTT. The encoded protein is CASSLPQGNTIYF.

CDR3 amino acids: CASSQTNPETQYF. CDR3 nucleotides: TGCGCCAGCAGCCAAACAAATCCGGAGACCCAGTACTTC. The chain joins TRBV4-1 to TRBJ2-5; D unresolved. Germline V CDR1 and CDR2: MGHRA, YSYEKL. V lost 2 bases to trimming and J lost 5 bases, with 9 bases between them. This CDR3 is built from 13 residues.

The CDR3 sequence: CASSVVKDRGLGNTIYF. The CDR3 nucleotides read TGTGCCAGCAGCGTAGTCAAGGACAGGGGGCTTGGAAACACCATATATTTT. The chain couples TRBV9 to TRBJ1-3; 11 bases agree with TRBD1. The junction had 5 bases not matched to a gene; V was cut back by 0 bases and J by 3 bases. The CDR3 consists of 17 residues. The germline gives CDR1 SGDLS, CDR2 YYNGEE.

The chain links TRBV12-5 to TRBJ1-4; TRBD1 might be the D (5 bases). V lost 5 bases and J lost 8, with 9 bases in between. This CDR3 comprises 12 residues. Per germline, CDR1 LGHNT and CDR2 FRNRAP. The DNA of the CDR3 is TGTGCTAGTGGTGCCAGGGAAGAAAAACTGTTTTTT. It specifies CASGAREEKLFF. The entire variable domain, with the rest obtained from reference TRBV12-5 and TRBJ1-4, is as follows: DARVTQTPRHKVTEMGQEVTMRCQPILGHNTVFWYRQTMMQGLELLAYFRNRAPLDDSGMPKDRFSAEMPDATLATLKIQPSEPRDSAVYFCASGAREEKLFFGSGTQLSVL.

This clone was seen a few times. This rearrangement joins TRBV21-1 to TRBJ1-4. TRBV21-1 is a pseudogene segment. CDR3 size: 16 residues. The CDR3 nucleotides read TGTGCCAGCAGCAAAACAAGGTCCCCAACTAATGAAAAACTGTTTTTT. It encodes CASSKTRSPTNEKLFF.

The chain joins TRBV19 to TRBJ2-2; D ambiguous. Trimming stripped 9 bases from V and 6 bases from J, with 8 bases between. Germline CDR1 LNHDA, CDR2 SQIVND (reference sequence). CDR3 length: 11 residues. The CDR3 sequence is CASLEAGELFF. For the CDR3, the DNA is TGTGCCAGCCTAGAAGCCGGGGAGCTGTTTTTT.

V and J are TRBV7-9 and TRBJ2-7, with D possibly being TRBD1 (5 bases). V lost 5 bases and J 5 bases, leaving 16 bases between the germline ends. CDR3 size: 14 residues. Germline V gene sequence: CDR1 SEHNR, CDR2 FQNEAQ (reference sequence). Here the CDR3 DNA reads TGTGCCAGCAGCGAAAGGGGCCTCGCGGACGAGCAGTACTTC. Its translation: CASSERGLADEQYF. Full variable domain (missing parts from reference TRBV7-9 and TRBJ2-7): DTGVSQNPRHKITKRGQNVTFRCDPISEHNRLYWYRQTLGQGPEFLTYFQNEAQLEKSRLLSDRFSAERPKGSFSTLEIQRTEQGDSAMYLCASSERGLADEQYFGPGTRLTVT.

In this sample, this clone turned up a few times. The chain links TRBV29-1 to TRBJ2-7, with 7 positions matching TRBD2. The CDR3 length is 14 residues. Germline-derived CDR1 and CDR2 are SQVTM and ANQGSEA. Trimming took 5 bases from V and 2 from J; bases not matched to a gene: 9. CDR3 amino acids: CSVSPTTSAYEQYF. In nucleotides, the CDR3 is TGCAGCGTTTCACCCACAACTAGCGCCTACGAGCAGTACTTC.

This chain uses TRBV7-2 with TRBJ2-1; 7 bases align to TRBD1. V shed 5 bases, J shed 0 bases, and the junction held 7 bases outside the gene matches. The CDR3 loop spans 16 amino acids. CDR1 is SGHTA, CDR2 FQGNSA, per germline. The CDR3 bases are TGTGCCAGCAGCACTACCGGGACAGCCTCCTACAATGAGCAGTTCTTC. The encoded protein is CASSTTGTASYNEQFF. The whole variable domain, filled in from reference TRBV7-2 and TRBJ2-1, reads GAGVSQSPSNKVTEKGKDVELRCDPISGHTALYWYRQSLGQGLEFLIYFQGNSAPDKSGLPSDRFSAERTGGSVSTLTIQRTQQEDSAVYLCASSTTGTASYNEQFFGPGTRLTVL.

The rearrangement uses TRBV19 and TRBJ1-1, with D unresolved. Germline V CDR1 and CDR2: LNHDA, SQIVND (reference sequence). Trimming took 3 bases from V and 1 from J, leaving 9 bases between them. CDR3 size: 14 residues. In DNA, the CDR3 is TGTGCCAGTAGTATGGTGGCCGCGAACACTGAAGCTTTCTTT. It is translated as CASSMVAANTEAFF.

The genes are TRBV5-4 and TRBJ2-5; the D gene is possibly TRBD1 (6 bases). The CDR3 contains 15 residues. The V gene lost 3 bases and the J gene lost 7 bases, with 19 bases spanning the gap. The germline gives CDR1 SGHNT, CDR2 YYREEE (reference sequence). CDR3 residues: CASSSDSSVGRTQYF. DNA of the CDR3: TGTGCCAGCAGCTCGGACAGCTCGGTTGGGAGGACCCAGTACTTC.

V and J are TRBV7-8 and TRBJ2-7, with D maybe TRBD2 (5 bases). Looked up from germline, CDR1 is SGHVS and CDR2 is FQNEAQ. This CDR3 comprises 14 residues. The germline V and J ends were trimmed by 5 bases and 1 base, with 12 bases remaining between them. The CDR3, as DNA: TGTGCCAGCAGCCAGGACTCGGCTTCCTACGAGCAGTACTTC. This encodes CASSQDSASYEQYF.

V usage is TRBV27 and J usage is TRBJ2-5, with unresolved D. The DNA end is more similar to TRBJ2-7, so the J call may be wrong. CDR3 length equals 14 residues. CDR1 is MNHEY, CDR2 SMNVEV, per germline (reference sequence). Written as DNA, the CDR3 is TGTGCCAGCAGTCCAATCTCGAGCTCCTACGAGCAGTACTTC. Protein: CASSPISSSYEQYF.

CDR3 protein: CASSLARSTGGFEKLFF. CDR3 DNA sequence: TGCGCCAGCAGCTTGGCCCGTAGTACAGGGGGCTTTGAAAAACTGTTTTTT. The V and J genes are TRBV5-1 and TRBJ1-4; 9 bases match TRBD1. Germline lookup yields CDR1 SGHRS and CDR2 YFSETQ. This CDR3 region has 17 residues. Trimming cost V 0 bases and J 7 bases; bases outside gene matches: 10.